A single sample is the source of the 10 T cell receptor beta chains below, sequenced in a study of blood T cell repertoires in COVID-19. Clones were sequenced by immunoSEQ multiplex PCR, and TCRdb holds only the in-frame ones, with some missing. The sample includes some 270,000 clones, approximately 90% of them seen just once. The sample was PBMCs or T cells enriched from blood (not recorded which). The receptor source for this set is a man aged 40-55 years who had been exposed to COVID-19.

The CDR3 DNA is TGTGCCAGCAGCCAATTGGGGAAGAAAGCGGGATGGGGGACGTGGGAGACCCAGTACTTC. Encoded protein: CASSQLGKKAGWGTWETQYF. This chain connects TRBV3-1 (or the pseudogene TRBV3-2) to TRBJ2-5; 7 positions match TRBD2. J lost 5 bases, V lost 2 bases, and 23 bases had no gene match. Germline V gene sequence: CDR1 LGHDT, CDR2 YNNKEL (reference sequence). The CDR3 is 20 residues long.

The chain is built from TRBV2 and TRBJ1-2; 8 bases fit TRBD1. This CDR3 region has 12 residues. Germline assignment: CDR1 SNHLY and CDR2 FYNNEI. V gave up 10 bases and J gave up 7 bases; unmatched junction bases: 8. The CDR3: CATQGQGGGYTF. The CDR3 region has the DNA TGTGCCACACAAGGACAGGGAGGTGGCTACACCTTC.

The chain joins TRBV7-3 to TRBJ1-5; 7 nucleotides match TRBD1. Germline CDR1 and CDR2: SGHTA and FQGTGA. The CDR3 totals 16 residues. Germline trimming cut 6 bases from V and 0 bases from J; bases unmatched to any gene: 8. The CDR3 region has the DNA TGTGCCAGCAGTAGGTCAGGGGGTTATAGCAATCAGCCCCAGCATTTT. Translating it yields CASSRSGGYSNQPQHF.

This chain uses TRBV4-1 with TRBJ1-2; D not resolved. Trimming left V 2 bases short and J 7 bases short, with 23 bases between. Looked up from germline, CDR1 is MGHRA and CDR2 is YSYEKL. CDR3 length: 17 amino acids. CDR3 amino acids: CASSQFTGIYDTGGYTF. The CDR3 DNA sequence: TGCGCCAGCAGCCAATTCACCGGGATCTACGATACCGGTGGCTACACCTTC.

This chain links TRBV3-1 (or the pseudogene TRBV3-2) with TRBJ2-1; TRBD2 aligns across 7 bases. CDR3 length equals 15 residues. Germline V gene sequence: CDR1 LGHDT, CDR2 YNNKEL (reference sequence). The V gene end was trimmed by 5 bases and the J gene end by 2 bases; junction bases not matched to a gene: 6. The CDR3 sequence is CASSWNSGPYNEQFF. CDR3 in DNA: TGTGCCAGCAGCTGGAATAGCGGGCCCTACAATGAGCAGTTCTTC.

The chain carries TRBV5-1 and TRBJ1-1; 7 bases fit TRBD1. This CDR3 has 14 amino acids. Trimming removed 0 bases from V and 7 bases from J; junction bases left unmatched: 6. CDR1 and CDR2 from the germline V gene are SGHRS and YFSETQ. The CDR3: CASSLEDRFGEAFF. The CDR3 bases are TGCGCCAGCAGCTTGGAGGACAGGTTTGGTGAAGCTTTCTTT.

A remark on this clone: One junction end disagrees with the germline gene, perhaps due to a read error. V gene TRBV7-9 combines with J gene TRBJ2-7, with no clear D. Germline loops: CDR1 SEHNR, CDR2 FQNEAQ (reference sequence). CDR3 length: 13 amino acids. The CDR3 here is CASSLDQTASQDF. CDR3 DNA sequence: TGTGCCAGCAGCTTAGATCAAACTGCGAGCCAGGACTTC.

V usage is TRBV2 and J usage is TRBJ1-2; possible D gene TRBD1, 5 bases. Per germline, CDR1 SNHLY and CDR2 FYNNEI. V lost 9 bases to trimming and J lost 6 bases, with 17 bases between them. The CDR3 extends over 13 amino acids. CDR3 DNA sequence: TGTGCCAGTGGGGCAGGGTACATTCATGGCTACACCTTC. Translating it yields CASGAGYIHGYTF. The whole variable domain, filled in from reference TRBV2 and TRBJ1-2, reads EPEVTQTPSHQVTQMGQEVILRCVPISNHLYFYWYRQILGQKVEFLVSFYNNEISEKSEIFDDQFSVERPDGSNFTLKIRSTKLEDSAMYFCASGAGYIHGYTFGSGTRLTVV.

The V and J genes are TRBV7-3 and TRBJ2-5; the D gene is possibly TRBD1 (5 bases). The CDR3 consists of 16 residues. CDR1 SGHTA and CDR2 FQGTGA come from the germline V gene. V lost 5 bases, J lost 4 bases, and 20 bases lay in between. The CDR3, as DNA: TGTGCCAGCAGCCAGTCCCCCCGTGGGGCAGTAGAGACCCAGTACTTC. Translation gives CASSQSPRGAVETQYF.

The genes are TRBV5-1 and TRBJ1-2; D is unclear. The CDR3 sequence is 15 residues long. Trimming left V 1 base short and J 1 base short, with 11 bases between. From germline, CDR1 is SGHRS and CDR2 YFSETQ. CDR3 amino acids: CASSLRTGLNYGYTF. CDR3 bases: TGCGCCAGCAGCTTGAGAACGGGTCTTAACTATGGCTACACCTTC.